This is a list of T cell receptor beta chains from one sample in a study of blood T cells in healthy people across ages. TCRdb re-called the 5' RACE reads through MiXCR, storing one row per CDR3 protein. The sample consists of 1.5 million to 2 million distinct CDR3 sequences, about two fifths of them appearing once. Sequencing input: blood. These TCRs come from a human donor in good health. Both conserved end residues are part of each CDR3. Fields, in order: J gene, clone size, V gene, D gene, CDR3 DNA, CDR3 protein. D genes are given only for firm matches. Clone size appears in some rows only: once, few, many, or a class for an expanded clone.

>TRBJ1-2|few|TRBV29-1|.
TGCAGCGTTGAAGATACAGGGCTTGGCTACACCTTC
CSVEDTGLGYTF
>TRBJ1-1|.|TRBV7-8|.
TGTGCCAGCAGCTTTTGGGCAGGAGATGGCACTGAAGCTTTCTTT
CASSFWAGDGTEAFF
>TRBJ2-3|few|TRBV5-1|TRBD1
TGCGCCAGCAGGCAAGGACAGGGTGGCACAGATACGCAGTATTTT
CASRQGQGGTDTQYF
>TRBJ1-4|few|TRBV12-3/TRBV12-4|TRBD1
TGTGCCAGCAGTCTTCAGGGGGCGCGGTCAACTAATGAAAAACTGTTTTTT
CASSLQGARSTNEKLFF
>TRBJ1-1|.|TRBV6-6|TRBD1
TGTGCCAGCAGTTACTCTAGGACAGGGGCGGTGGAAGCTTTCTTT
CASSYSRTGAVEAFF
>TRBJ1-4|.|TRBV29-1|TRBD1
TGCAGCGTTCCCCAGGGGGCAGGCACTAATGAAAAACTGTTTTTT
CSVPQGAGTNEKLFF
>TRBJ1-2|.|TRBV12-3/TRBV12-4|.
TGTGCCAGCAGTTTAAATGATAACGATTTTAACTATGGCTACACCTTC
CASSLNDNDFNYGYTF
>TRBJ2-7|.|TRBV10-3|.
TGTGCCATCACCGACGATACCTCCTACGAGCAGTACTTC
CAITDDTSYEQYF
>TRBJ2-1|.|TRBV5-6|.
TGTGCCAGCAGCTCGCAGGGAAGGGTCTACAATGAGCAGTTCTTC
CASSSQGRVYNEQFF
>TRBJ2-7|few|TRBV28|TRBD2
TGTGCCAGCAGTTTCCCCATAGCGGGGACCACCTACGAGCAGTACTTC
CASSFPIAGTTYEQYF
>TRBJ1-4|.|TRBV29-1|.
TGCAGCGTGCTACAGGGCGAAGAAAAACTGTTTTTT
CSVLQGEEKLFF
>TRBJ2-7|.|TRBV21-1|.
TGTGCCAGCAGCTCTATTCACTACGAGCAGTACTTC
CASSSIHYEQYF
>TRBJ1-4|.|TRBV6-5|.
TGTGCCAGCAGTTACTGGGCCTCCCCTGGGACTAATGAAAAACTGTTTTTT
CASSYWASPGTNEKLFF
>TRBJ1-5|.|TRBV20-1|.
TGCAGTGCTAGTCCCCACAGGAGCGAGGGCCAGCCCCAGCATTTT
CSASPHRSEGQPQHF
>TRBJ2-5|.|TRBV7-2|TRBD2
TGTGCCAGCAGCTTATCAGTAGACGGGGGGCAAGAGACCCAGTACTTC
CASSLSVDGGQETQYF
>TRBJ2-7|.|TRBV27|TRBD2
TGTGCCAGCAGTCCCCTGACTAGCGGGGACAACTACGAGCAGTACTTC
CASSPLTSGDNYEQYF
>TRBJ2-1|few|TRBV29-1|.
TGCAGCCCCAGGTCAGGCCTAGCGAGGGGCCCCTACAATGAGCAGTTCTTC
CSPRSGLARGPYNEQFF
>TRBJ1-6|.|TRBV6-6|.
TGTGCCAGCAGTTTCGAGGGCTGGGAGTCACCCCTCCACTTT
CASSFEGWESPLHF
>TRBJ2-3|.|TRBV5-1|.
TGCGCCAGCAGCGATCCTCAAGGAGCAGATACGCAGTATTTT
CASSDPQGADTQYF
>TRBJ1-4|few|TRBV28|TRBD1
TGTGCCAGCAGTTTACACAGGGGAGGGCGTGAAAAACTGTTTTTT
CASSLHRGGREKLFF
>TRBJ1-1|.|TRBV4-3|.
TGCGCCAGCAGCCAAGAAGAAGGGGGTAGGACTGAAGCTTTCTTT
CASSQEEGGRTEAFF
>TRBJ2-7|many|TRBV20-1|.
TGCAGTGCGTTATCAGGGAACTCCTACGAGCAGTACTTC
CSALSGNSYEQYF
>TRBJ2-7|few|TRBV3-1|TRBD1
TGTGCCAGCAGCCCGAGGACAGGGCAGTACGAGCAGTACTTC
CASSPRTGQYEQYF